This T cell receptor beta chain was sequenced for a study of response to subunit inactivated influenza vaccine. TCRdb reprocessed the RT-PCR reads via MiXCR and lists one record per CDR3 protein. The top ten clones hold about an eighth of a sample with 490,000 or so distinct CDR3 sequences, approximately 7.7% of them seen once. Germline-derived CDR1 and CDR2 are SGHRS and YFSETQ. The length of the CDR3 is 16 residues. J was trimmed by 3 bases and V by 0 bases; bases with no gene match: 3. Sequences were derived from PBMCs from blood, sampled about 24 months after vaccination. This TCR derives from a man between 50 and 75 years old who received an inactivated influenza vaccine. The chain links TRBV5-1 to TRBJ2-7; the match to TRBD2 covers 13 bases. The CDR3: CASSLAWTSGGYEQYF. The CDR3 nucleotides read TGCGCCAGCAGCTTGGCCTGGACTAGCGGGGGCTACGAGCAGTACTTC.